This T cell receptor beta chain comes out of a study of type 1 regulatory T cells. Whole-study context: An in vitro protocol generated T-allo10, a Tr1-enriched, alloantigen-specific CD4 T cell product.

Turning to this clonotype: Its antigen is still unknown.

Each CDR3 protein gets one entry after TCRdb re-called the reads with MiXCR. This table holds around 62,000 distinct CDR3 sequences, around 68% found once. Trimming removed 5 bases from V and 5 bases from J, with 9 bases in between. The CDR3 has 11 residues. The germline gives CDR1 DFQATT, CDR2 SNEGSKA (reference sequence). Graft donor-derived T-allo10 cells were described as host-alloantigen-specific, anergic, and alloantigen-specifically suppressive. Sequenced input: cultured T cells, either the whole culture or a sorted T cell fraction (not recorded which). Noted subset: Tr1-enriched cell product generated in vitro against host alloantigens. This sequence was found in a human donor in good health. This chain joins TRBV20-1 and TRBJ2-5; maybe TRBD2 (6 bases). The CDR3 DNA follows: TGCAGTGCTGGAGGGAAGGAGACCCAGTACTTC. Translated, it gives CSAGGKETQYF.